This T cell receptor (beta chain) was retrieved from a study of cytomegalovirus exposure and HLA in healthy donors. J gave up 6 bases and V 5 bases, and 3 bases lay outside the gene matches. Germline V CDR1 and CDR2: SGHVS, FNYEAQ. This CDR3 spans 12 amino acids. PCR was performed using 60 Vbeta and 13 Jbeta primers. Sequencing used immunoSEQ multiplex PCR; TCRdb keeps in-frame clones, though not all of them. The data hold 100,000 to 130,000 clones, with around 77% observed a single time. The sample taken for sequencing was PBMCs. The chain has TRBV7-6 and TRBJ1-2; TRBD1 aligns across 7 bases. The clonotype originates from a male donor in good health and CMV-seronegative. CDR3 in amino acids: CASSPGTDGYTF. CDR3 coding DNA: TGTGCCAGCAGCCCGGGGACAGATGGCTACACCTTC. The full variable domain, completed using reference TRBV7-6 and TRBJ1-2, is GAGVSQSPRYKVTKRGQDVALRCDPISGHVSLYWYRQALGQGPEFLTYFNYEAQQDKSGLPNDRFSAERPEGSISTLTIQRTEQRDSAMYRCASSPGTDGYTFGSGTRLTVV.